This TCR beta chain was obtained from a study of blood T cells in healthy people across ages (dated by TCRdb to the mid-2010s). As for the study more broadly: In model experiments, roughly one uniquely barcoded TCR beta cDNA molecule per two T cells was captured by template switching. Using deep sequencing normalized with unique cDNA molecular identifiers, the study measured how TCR beta repertoire diversity changes with age. The donors were divided into four age groups: young (average approximately 17 years), middle-aged (approximately 42), aged (about 56) and long-lived (approximately 74). To avoid experimental bias, donors of different ages were randomly spread across the sequencing lanes. Two additional independent replicas of 1 million unique cDNA reads from the same blood draw were analyzed for two donors (one aged 18 to 29 and one aged 80 or older).

The library was obtained by 5' RACE. TCRdb records Illumina HiSeq 2500 as the sequencer. A second about 7 to 12 cycle PCR used a sample-barcoded 5' primer and a J-beta primer mix. A unique molecular identifier was introduced onto each TCR beta cDNA molecule by a template-switch 5' adaptor carrying 12 random nucleotides. Each sample yielded at least 2.5 million CDR3-containing paired-end reads. The Mint cDNA synthesis kit, primed by a TRBC-specific oligonucleotide, was used to synthesize first-strand cDNA from all RNA. All cDNA was treated with uracil-DNA glycosylase and then went through a first 18-cycle PCR with the universal primers M1SS and BC2_uni_R. In the paper's pipeline: For normalization, 1 million high-quality reads, each with a distinct molecular identifier, were randomly selected from each sample. Instead of being binned into consensus sequences, reads with shared molecular identifiers were discarded. CDR3 identification, clonotype clustering and error correction used MiTCR with a Q25 quality threshold and the strictest error-elimination algorithm. A nonparametric unseen species model using Euler transformation provided a lower-bound estimate of total TCR beta diversity. TCRdb handled the public reads itself, with Q25 trimming in fastp and clone calling in MiXCR, and kept productive beta chains. CDR3 protein duplicates are merged, each entry listing the most common genes and DNA. TCRdb, not the original authors, processed these V and J calls. The sample table lists 580,000 or so distinct CDR3 sequences, under 55% of them with a count of one. In total, the top ten clones hold approximately 23% of the sample.

Comments on this clonotype: Its antigen specificity is not known. Per-nucleotide qualities are absent, and no much larger clonotype sits a single base away.

Reading from cysteine to phenylalanine, the CDR3 counts 15 amino acids. Only the CDR3 portion is preserved as DNA: 45 bases, with reading frame beginning at the first base. The junction shows trimming of 1 base on V and 0 bases on J, plus 13 bases between the germline ends. In the germline V gene (reference sequence), CDR1 corresponds to DFQATT and CDR2 to SNEGSKA. The donors were some 39 Caucasian individuals from Russia, aged about 6 to 95 years, who were systemically healthy. Each donor gave about 9.7 milliliters of peripheral blood, drawn into EDTA-treated Vacutainer tubes. Ficoll-Paque density-gradient centrifugation was used to isolate PBMCs, with at least 7 million obtained per sample. Trizol reagent was used to extract total RNA from PBMCs, with at least 5 micrograms per sample. For every donor, flow cytometry on a PBMC aliquot measured the percentage of naive CD45RAhigh/CD27high T cells.

General findings and caveats noted by the study authors: Because profiling used bulk unsorted PBMCs, naive and antigen-experienced compartments could not be compared conclusively. The long-lived group showed more naive CD4+ T cells, fewer expanded clones and increased TCR diversity than the aged group, suggesting age selection. Observed TCR beta diversity per million T cells fell roughly linearly with age, and a significant reduction was already apparent by age around 36. The percentage of naive T cells measured by flow cytometry correlated strongly with observed TCR beta diversity. Estimates of total diversity based on one million sequenced T cells were considered lower bounds and underestimates. Donor CMV infection status was unknown, potentially confounding age-related changes in expanded clonotypes.

Sample: blood. This receptor was obtained from a man at least 80 years old in good health. The chain employs TRBV20-1 and TRBJ2-7; a confident D gene designation cannot be given. The DNA is as follows: TGCAGTGCTAGAGGTGGCAGGCCGAACTCCTACGAGCAGTACTTC. Its protein is CSARGGRPNSYEQYF.